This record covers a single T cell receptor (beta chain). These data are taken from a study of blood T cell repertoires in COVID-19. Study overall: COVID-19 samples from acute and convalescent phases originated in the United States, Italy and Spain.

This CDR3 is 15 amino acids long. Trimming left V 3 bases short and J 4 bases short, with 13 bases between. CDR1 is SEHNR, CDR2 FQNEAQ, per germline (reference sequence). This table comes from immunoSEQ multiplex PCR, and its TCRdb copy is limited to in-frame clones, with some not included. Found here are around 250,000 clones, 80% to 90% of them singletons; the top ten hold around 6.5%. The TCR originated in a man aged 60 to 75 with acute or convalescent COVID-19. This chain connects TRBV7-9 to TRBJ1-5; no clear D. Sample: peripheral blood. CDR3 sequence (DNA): TGTGCCAGCAGCTTTGGAGGTACGACGAATCAGCCCCAGCATTTT. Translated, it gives CASSFGGTTNQPQHF.